What follows describes a single T cell receptor beta chain. This entry comes from a study of T cell responses to AZD1222 COVID-19 vaccine. Germline lookup yields CDR1 SGHDT and CDR2 YYEEEE. V was clipped by 1 base and J by 7 bases; unmatched bases: 4. CDR3 length equals 14 residues. Pooled in the analysis were second doses at about 4 or about 12 weeks. The data were produced by immunoSEQ multiplex PCR, yet TCRdb's version contains in-frame clones alone and is incomplete. The sample has 95,000 or so clones, approximately 93% seen once; the top ten hold around 8.3%. The source is an adult who received the AZD1222 COVID-19 vaccine. The sequencing here drew on peripheral blood, taken 28 days after the second AZD1222 dose. The chain joins TRBV5-6 to TRBJ2-1; 8 bases align to TRBD2. CDR3 region: CASSLRVAGNEQFF. CDR3 coding DNA: TGTGCCAGCAGCTTGCGGGTAGCGGGAAATGAGCAGTTCTTC.